The entry below describes one TCR beta chain. Antigen specificity is unknown. PCR employed 60 Vbeta and 13 Jbeta primers. Using immunoSEQ multiplex PCR, the repertoire was profiled, and TCRdb retains in-frame clones only, with some absent. The sample consists of about 190,000 clones, around 84% of them appearing once. The sample comes from a study of cytomegalovirus exposure and HLA in healthy donors. Study as a whole: Roughly 180 million T cells yielded some 120 million unique TCR beta sequences in earlier analysis. Broader study findings: In a later analysis, V- and J-gene trimming of beta chains associated with a DCLRE1C missense variant, replicated independently.

Samples came from healthy bone marrow donors. Deletions cut 3 bases from V and 3 bases from J, with 8 bases between. The CDR3 runs to 13 residues. In germline, CDR1 is MNHEY, CDR2 SVGAGI. The TCR sequence derives from a young woman in good health and CMV-seronegative. The V gene is TRBV6-5, the J gene TRBJ2-5; a weak D match, TRBD1 (6 bases). Specimen: PBMCs. The CDR3 region is CASSYPGEETQYF. The CDR3 coding sequence is TGTGCCAGCAGTTATCCAGGGGAAGAGACCCAGTACTTC.